Following are 30 T cell receptor beta chains from one sample sequenced in a study of Graves' ophthalmopathy and Graves' hyperthyroidism. The sequenced template was RNA, covering the TCR beta CDR3 region. RT-PCR in the first round used HTBI primers; a second-round multiplex PCR followed. Via MiXCR, TCRdb re-called the multiplex PCR reads, giving one row per CDR3 protein. The sample has roughly 610,000 distinct CDR3 sequences; 22% are singletons. The sequenced material came from peripheral blood. These receptors were taken from a woman younger than 30 with stable Graves' hyperthyroidism. Some clones in this sample may be carry-over from other donors' samples.

Many counts were recorded for this clonotype. V is TRBV15 and J is TRBJ2-5; D perhaps matches TRBD1 (5 bases). V lost 0 bases and J lost 1, with 9 bases in between. This CDR3 has 15 amino acids. Germline loops: CDR1 LNHNV, CDR2 YYDKDF (reference sequence). CDR3 region: CATSREVDSQETQYF. CDR3 DNA: TGTGCCACCAGCAGAGAAGTAGACAGCCAAGAGACCCAGTACTTC.

Concerning this clonotype itself: Mismatch with germline at one junction end may stem from a read error. The chain has TRBV25-1 and TRBJ1-1; D is unresolved. This CDR3 contains 10 residues. Per the germline V gene, CDR1 is MGHDK and CDR2 is SYGVNS. The CDR3 DNA reads TGTGCCAGCCAGGACGGTGAAGCTCTCTTT. Translating it yields CASQDGEALF. Filled out from reference TRBV25-1 and TRBJ1-1, the complete variable domain reads EADIYQTPRYLVIGTGKKITLECSQTMGHDKMYWYQQDPGMELHLIHYSYGVNSTEKGDLSSESTVSRIRTEHFPLTLESARPSHTSQYLCASQDGEALFGQGTRLTVV.

This clonotype was seen at least ten times. The V call is TRBV12-3 or TRBV12-4, the J call TRBJ1-2; a possible D gene is TRBD1 (5 bases). The CDR3 spans 13 residues. The V end lost 2 bases, the J end lost 4 bases, and 8 bases lay between the germline ends. The CDR3 DNA reads TGTGCCAGCAGTTTAAGGGGATCCTATGGCTACACCTTC. Translating it yields CASSLRGSYGYTF.

The CDR3 DNA sequence: TGTGCCTGGAGTGCGGGGCTAAATCAGCCCCAGCATTTT. Translating it yields CAWSAGLNQPQHF. This chain uses TRBV30 with TRBJ1-5; D is perhaps TRBD1 (5 bases). CDR3 length: 13 amino acids. V lost 1 base and J 4 bases, leaving 8 bases between the germline ends. From germline, CDR1 is GTSNPN and CDR2 SVGIG (reference sequence).

The chain couples TRBV20-1 to TRBJ2-7, with TRBD1 matching over 7 bases. The CDR3 covers 11 residues. J lost 9 bases, V lost 3 bases, and 5 bases had no gene match. Looked up from germline, CDR1 is DFQATT and CDR2 is SNEGSKA (reference sequence). CDR3 residues: CSASQGGSQYF. The CDR3, as DNA: TGCAGTGCTAGCCAAGGGGGCTCGCAGTACTTC.

This clonotype was recorded a few times. The rearrangement links TRBV28 to TRBJ1-2; D uncertain. The CDR3 covers 12 residues. Between the trimmed V and J ends, which lost 9 bases and 1 base, there was a span of 9 bases. Looked up from germline, CDR1 is MDHEN and CDR2 is SYDVKM. The DNA of the CDR3 is TGTGCCAGTCTACAGAATAACTATGGCTACACCTTC. Translated, it gives CASLQNNYGYTF.

This clonotype was detected once. The CDR3 DNA reads TGTGCCAGCAGCCACGCGGGCTCGAACACTGAAGCTTTCTTT. Protein sequence: CASSHAGSNTEAFF. The chain employs TRBV3-1 and TRBJ1-1; D remains unclear. The CDR3 loop spans 14 amino acids. Deletions cut 3 bases from V and 1 base from J, with 9 bases between. CDR1 and CDR2 (germline): LGHDT, YNNKEL (reference sequence).

The J gene is TRBJ2-7, the V gene TRBV18; a possible D gene is TRBD1 (5 bases). The germline CDR1 and CDR2 sequences are KGHSH and LQKENI. This CDR3 is built from 15 residues. V dropped 0 bases and J dropped 7 bases, with 16 bases sitting between them. CDR3 sequence reads: CASSPPGGARREQYF. CDR3 in DNA: TGTGCCAGCTCACCACCGGGTGGGGCGCGTCGGGAGCAGTACTTC.

This clonotype showed up many times. This chain links TRBV20-1 with TRBJ1-1; perhaps TRBD1 as D (5 bases). V was trimmed by 3 bases and J by 0 bases, leaving 11 bases between them. In germline, CDR1 is DFQATT, CDR2 SNEGSKA (reference sequence). This CDR3 comprises 14 residues. CDR3 sequence: CSARSRAVNTEAFF. The CDR3 bases are TGCAGTGCTAGGTCCAGGGCCGTGAACACTGAAGCTTTCTTT.

A few counts support this clonotype. The chain couples TRBV7-2 to TRBJ2-5, with unresolved D. The CDR3 consists of 15 residues. Germline V gene data show CDR1 as SGHTA and CDR2 as FQGNSA. Trimming shortened V by 5 bases and J by 6 bases, and 19 bases separated the two germline ends. CDR3 sequence (DNA): TGTGCCAGCAGCCCCTACAACCCGGTCGGCAAGACCCAGTACTTC. Its protein product is CASSPYNPVGKTQYF.

In this sample, this clonotype turned up many times. The genes are TRBV20-1 and TRBJ1-2; TRBD1 might be the D (5 bases). V was trimmed by 0 bases and J by 2 bases, leaving 13 bases between them. The CDR3 has 15 residues. Germline CDR1 reads DFQATT; CDR2 reads SNEGSKA (reference sequence). This CDR3 reads CSARDGGGGNYGYTF. For the CDR3, the DNA is TGCAGTGCTAGAGATGGTGGGGGGGGAAACTATGGCTACACCTTC.

The V call is TRBV13, the J call TRBJ1-1; D perhaps matches TRBD1 (5 bases). Trimming took off 4 bases at V and 1 base at J, with 19 bases between the two ends. There are 17 residues in the CDR3. Germline V gene data show CDR1 as PRHDT and CDR2 as FYEKMQ (reference sequence). CDR3 sequence reads: CASSWGGNGYENTEAFF. The CDR3 bases are TGTGCCAGCAGCTGGGGGGGGAATGGGTACGAGAACACTGAAGCTTTCTTT.

V usage is TRBV10-2 and J usage is TRBJ2-5; D is possibly TRBD1 or TRBD2 (5 bases each). The germline CDR1 and CDR2 sequences are WSHSY and SAAADI. The CDR3 runs 15 residues. Trimming stripped 2 bases from V and 2 bases from J, with 12 bases between. The CDR3 reads CASSETGPIQETQYF. The CDR3 DNA reads TGCGCCAGCAGTGAGACGGGACCGATACAAGAGACCCAGTACTTC.

This clonotype has ten or more counts. V and J are TRBV20-1 and TRBJ2-2; 8 bases agree with TRBD1. The junction had 10 bases not matched to a gene; V was cut back by 6 bases and J by 1 base. CDR3 length: 16 residues. Germline loops: CDR1 DFQATT, CDR2 SNEGSKA (reference sequence). The CDR3 loop reads CSAKITGTGNTGELFF. Here the CDR3 DNA reads TGCAGTGCAAAAATCACCGGGACAGGGAACACCGGGGAGCTGTTTTTT.

This clonotype was observed many times. The chain is built from TRBV6-5 and TRBJ2-5; 8 positions match TRBD2. From germline, CDR1 is MNHEY and CDR2 SVGAGI. V was pared by 9 bases and J by 8 bases, with 11 bases of the junction left unmatched. There are 13 residues in the CDR3. The CDR3 nucleotides read TGTGCCAGTTCGGGGGGGGACGTTGTAACCCAGTACTTC. Protein sequence: CASSGGDVVTQYF.

The sample holds many counts of this clonotype. The V gene is TRBV28, the J gene TRBJ2-7, with D possibly TRBD2 on 6 matching bases. Per the germline V gene, CDR1 is MDHEN and CDR2 is SYDVKM. With 3 bases removed from V and 6 bases from J, the gap between germline ends came to 9 bases. The CDR3 extends over 12 amino acids. CDR3 sequence (DNA): TGTGCCAGCAGTTTGAGGGACTTCGAGCAGTACTTC. Amino acid sequence: CASSLRDFEQYF.

This clonotype was observed at least ten times. The rearrangement joins TRBV28 to TRBJ1-2; TRBD1 might be the D (5 bases). Deletions cut 6 bases from V and 6 bases from J, with 14 bases between. The CDR3 spans 13 residues. Germline V gene lookup returns CDR1 MDHEN and CDR2 SYDVKM. Here the CDR3 DNA reads TGTGCCAGCAGGCACAGGTTCTACGATGGCTACACCTTC. Translation: CASRHRFYDGYTF.

The table lists this clonotype with a few counts. Germline is not matched at one junction end, which may reflect a read error. The J gene is TRBJ1-2, the V gene TRBV20-1; tentative D call: TRBD1 (5 bases). The CDR3 has 12 amino acids. The germline CDR1 and CDR2 sequences are DFQATT and SNEGSKA (reference sequence). The CDR3 here is CSARDGPPGPLF. For the CDR3, the DNA is TGCAGTGCTAGGGATGGGCCTCCGGGGCCCCTCTTC.

The chain links TRBV7-9 to TRBJ1-1; possible D gene TRBD1, 5 bases. The CDR3 is 13 amino acids. The V end was cut by 5 bases, the J end by 5 bases, with 12 bases between. Germline CDR1 is SEHNR and CDR2 is FQNEAQ (reference sequence). CDR3 bases: TGTGCCAGCAGCCGACCAGGGCATACTGAAGCTTTCTTT. As protein: CASSRPGHTEAFF.

This clonotype was observed a few times. The CDR3 region is CATSDFRGVNTGELFF. In nucleotides, the CDR3 is TGTGCCACCAGTGATTTTCGAGGGGTGAACACCGGGGAGCTGTTTTTT. The chain is built from TRBV24-1 and TRBJ2-2, with D possibly called TRBD1 or TRBD2 (5 bases each). The CDR3 has 16 amino acids. The germline V gene encodes CDR1 KGHDR and CDR2 SFDVKD. V dropped 1 base and J dropped 1 base, with 9 bases sitting between them.

This clonotype has at least ten counts. V is TRBV6-1 and J is TRBJ1-2; tentative D call: TRBD1 (6 bases). Trimming cost V 7 bases and J 2 bases, with 11 bases left between them. Germline CDR1 and CDR2: MNHNS and SASEGT. The CDR3 loop spans 13 amino acids. The CDR3 here is CASTRTDNYGYTF. The CDR3 DNA follows: TGTGCCAGCACCCGGACAGACAACTATGGCTACACCTTC.

This clonotype was counted at least ten times. J is TRBJ1-5 and V is TRBV10-2; a weak D match, TRBD1 (5 bases). The CDR3 is made up of 14 amino acids. CDR1 and CDR2 (germline): WSHSY, SAAADI. Trimming removed 7 bases from V and 2 bases from J, with 12 bases in between. The CDR3 bases are TGCGCCAGCACCAGGGAAAATCGCAATCAGCCCCAGCATTTT. It specifies CASTRENRNQPQHF.

This chain links TRBV12-3 or TRBV12-4 with TRBJ1-1; D might be TRBD1 (5 bases). Trimming stripped 7 bases from V and 6 bases from J, with 12 bases between. CDR3 length: 12 amino acids. This CDR3 is CASTSVGPEAFF. The CDR3 DNA follows: TGTGCCAGCACTTCTGTGGGGCCTGAAGCTTTCTTT.

In its sample, this clonotype was seen many times. V is TRBV7-2 and J is TRBJ2-7, with D possibly matching TRBD2 (5 bases). The CDR3 covers 13 residues. Trimming took 3 bases from V and 2 from J, leaving 8 bases between them. Germline CDR1 and CDR2: SGHTA and FQGNSA. In nucleotides, the CDR3 is TGTGCCAGCAGCTTTAGCGCTACCTACGAGCAGTACTTC. This codes for CASSFSATYEQYF.

This clonotype has ten or more counts. The V gene is TRBV10-3, the J gene TRBJ1-5; D ambiguous. Germline CDR1 is ENHRY and CDR2 is SYGVKD. This CDR3 has 13 amino acids. Between the trimmed V and J ends, which lost 0 bases and 5 bases, there was a span of 5 bases. The chain's CDR3 is CAISESEDQPQHF. In DNA form, the CDR3 reads TGTGCCATCAGTGAGTCGGAGGATCAGCCCCAGCATTTT.

This clonotype was detected only a few times. The rearrangement links TRBV5-1 to TRBJ2-2; 8 bases align to TRBD2. With 2 bases clipped from V and 1 base from J, the junction kept 4 bases outside the gene matches. The CDR3 sequence is 16 residues long. Germline V lookup: CDR1 SGHRS, CDR2 YFSETQ. The CDR3 DNA reads TGCGCCAGCAGCTTAGGGACTAGAAAGAACACCGGGGAGCTGTTTTTT. This codes for CASSLGTRKNTGELFF.

There are a few counts of this clonotype. Compared with germline, one end of the junction differs, possibly owing to a read error. The chain links TRBV6-1 to TRBJ2-4, with D maybe TRBD2 (6 bases). Germline-derived CDR1 and CDR2 are MNHNS and SASEGT. This CDR3 is built from 14 residues. For the CDR3, the DNA is TGTGCCACGGCTGTCGGAGGGGCCAAAAACATTAAGTACTTC. Amino acids: CATAVGGAKNIKYF.

This clonotype was counted ten times or more. The rearrangement joins TRBV20-1 to TRBJ2-7; TRBD1 matches 10 bases. Trimming took 7 bases from V and 7 from J; bases not matched to a gene: 7. Looked up from germline, CDR1 is DFQATT and CDR2 is SNEGSKA (reference sequence). This CDR3 is built from 12 residues. Written as DNA, the CDR3 is TGCAGTGTCCGGGACAGGGGAGATGAGCAGTACTTC. This translates into CSVRDRGDEQYF.

There are many counts of this clonotype. V usage is TRBV19 and J usage is TRBJ1-6, with D unclear. Trimming pared 5 bases from V and 8 bases from J, leaving 16 bases between. CDR3 size: 15 residues. The V gene's germline CDR1 is LNHDA and CDR2 SQIVND (reference sequence). Written as DNA, the CDR3 is TGTGCCAGTAGTGTATCCCCCTTCCCGGATTCACCCCTCCACTTT. Protein sequence: CASSVSPFPDSPLHF.

This clonotype was seen ten or more times. The chain joins TRBV7-3 to TRBJ1-1; 11 bases fit TRBD1. V lost 3 bases, J lost 1 base, and 1 base stayed unmatched. The germline gives CDR1 SGHTA, CDR2 FQGTGA. CDR3 length equals 15 residues. The CDR3 reads CASSLDRGPNTEAFF. CDR3 bases: TGTGCCAGCAGCTTGGACAGGGGGCCGAACACTGAAGCTTTCTTT.